The 15 T cell receptor beta chains given below trace back to one sample, sequenced in a study of blood T cell repertoires in COVID-19. The table came from immunoSEQ multiplex PCR; TCRdb's copy has only in-frame clones and leaves some out. The profile shows roughly 220,000 clones, 80% to 90% of them singletons. What was sequenced was PBMCs or T cells enriched from blood (not recorded which). The receptors shown here come from a woman aged 40 to 50 with acute COVID-19.

CDR3 bases: TGTGCCAGCTCATACCAAGAGACCCAGTACTTC. Translated, it gives CASSYQETQYF. V gene TRBV28 combines with J gene TRBJ2-5; unclear D gene. This CDR3 has 11 amino acids. Germline V gene data show CDR1 as MDHEN and CDR2 as SYDVKM. V was pared by 8 bases and J by 0 bases, with 4 bases between.

The chain joins TRBV29-1 to TRBJ1-1; D is unresolved. Germline values: CDR1 SQVTM, CDR2 ANQGSEA. The V gene lost 2 bases and the J gene lost 3 bases, with 13 bases spanning the gap. The CDR3 is made up of 14 amino acids. The CDR3 spells CSVETARRYTEAFF. CDR3 coding DNA: TGCAGCGTTGAAACGGCCAGGCGATACACTGAAGCTTTCTTT.

This sequence joins TRBV21-1 and TRBJ2-4; TRBD1, the D gene given by the table, was not confirmed from the DNA. TRBV21-1 is a pseudogene locus. The CDR3 runs to 19 residues. The CDR3 region has the DNA TGTGCCAGCAGCACAAGCCCGGGACAGGGTTCTGGGCATGAAAACATTCAGTACTTC. This gives the protein CASSTSPGQGSGHENIQYF.

Only one count was recorded for this clone. This sequence joins TRBV27 and TRBJ2-7, with 8 nucleotides matching TRBD1. V was pared by 3 bases and J by 6 bases, with 7 bases of the junction left unmatched. This CDR3 contains 14 residues. CDR1 is MNHEY, CDR2 SMNVEV, per germline (reference sequence). The chain's CDR3 is CASSFQGAGGEQYF. CDR3 nucleotides: TGTGCCAGCAGTTTTCAGGGGGCTGGTGGCGAGCAGTACTTC.

In its sample, this clone was seen a few times. This chain connects TRBV6-6 to TRBJ1-2; D is unclear. Trimming cost V 7 bases and J 2 bases, with 8 bases left between them. The CDR3 totals 12 residues. Germline loops: CDR1 MNHNY, CDR2 SVGAGI (reference sequence). CDR3 bases: TGTGCCAGCAATGCAGTCAACTATGGCTACACCTTC. It yields the protein CASNAVNYGYTF.

The chain is built from TRBV28 and TRBJ1-1, with 7 bases matching TRBD1. CDR3 length: 15 residues. V shed 6 bases, J shed 4 bases, and the junction held 11 bases outside the gene matches. Germline lookup yields CDR1 MDHEN and CDR2 SYDVKM. The DNA of the CDR3 is TGTGCCAGCAGGCCCCGACAGGGTGGTAGCACTGAAGCTTTCTTT. This codes for CASRPRQGGSTEAFF.

The rearrangement joins TRBV15 to TRBJ1-3; weak D call: TRBD1 (6 bases). Trimming removed 5 bases at V and 2 bases at J, with 16 bases between. CDR1 is LNHNV and CDR2 is YYDKDF in the germline V gene (reference sequence). This CDR3 is built from 16 residues. CDR3 DNA sequence: TGTGCCACCAGCTCCTTGGACAGCGAGACTGGAAACACCATATATTTT. This translates into CATSSLDSETGNTIYF. Supplemented by reference TRBV15 and TRBJ1-3, the full variable domain reads DAMVIQNPRYQVTQFGKPVTLSCSQTLNHNVMYWYQQKSSQAPKLLFHYYDKDFNNEADTPDNFQSRRPNTSFCFLDIRSPGLGDTAMYLCATSSLDSETGNTIYFGEGSWLTVV.

The chain is built from TRBV2 and TRBJ2-1; D is ambiguous. The CDR3 sequence is 11 residues long. Germline assignment: CDR1 SNHLY and CDR2 FYNNEI. Trimming took 5 bases from V and 10 from J, leaving 9 bases between them. The CDR3 sequence is CASSFGKEQFF. CDR3 nucleotide sequence: TGTGCCAGCAGTTTTGGCAAAGAGCAGTTCTTC.

The gene calls are TRBV27 and TRBJ2-4; perhaps TRBD1 as D (6 bases). There are 14 residues in the CDR3. V was pared by 2 bases and J by 5 bases, with 10 bases between. The germline CDR1 and CDR2 sequences are MNHEY and SMNVEV (reference sequence). CDR3 amino acids: CASSLRRGQNIQYF. CDR3 sequence (DNA): TGTGCCAGCAGTTTACGCAGGGGCCAAAACATTCAGTACTTC.

The chain combines TRBV19 with TRBJ1-5; no firm D call. Germline V gives CDR1 LNHDA, CDR2 SQIVND (reference sequence). The germline V and J ends were trimmed by 7 bases and 3 bases, with 16 bases remaining between them. This CDR3 is 15 amino acids long. In DNA, the CDR3 is TGTGCCAGTACCGAAAAAGTGGCAACCAATCAGCCCCAGCATTTT. It yields the protein CASTEKVATNQPQHF.

The rearrangement uses TRBV7-9 and TRBJ2-7; 8 nucleotides agree with TRBD2. V dropped 1 base and J dropped 6; count of bases not matched to a gene: 5. CDR1 and CDR2 (germline): SEHNR, FQNEAQ (reference sequence). CDR3 size: 14 residues. In nucleotides, the CDR3 is TGTGCCAGCAGCTTAGTGGGTAGCGGGATCGAGCAGTACTTC. Translation gives CASSLVGSGIEQYF.

The gene calls are TRBV19 and TRBJ2-5; possible D gene TRBD2, 6 bases. The germline CDR1 and CDR2 sequences are LNHDA and SQIVND (reference sequence). V shed 3 bases and J shed 5 bases, with 16 bases lying between them. This CDR3 is 15 amino acids long. CDR3 amino acids: CASSMRGRLRETQYF. Written as DNA, the CDR3 is TGTGCCAGTAGTATGCGGGGCCGACTAAGGGAGACCCAGTACTTC.

This sequence joins TRBV3-1 (or the pseudogene TRBV3-2) and TRBJ2-1; 8 nucleotides line up with TRBD2. Germline assignment: CDR1 LGHDT and CDR2 YNNKEL (reference sequence). This CDR3 spans 15 amino acids. The V gene end was trimmed by 3 bases and the J gene end by 8 bases; junction bases not matched to a gene: 9. The CDR3 here is CASSQGGGRSDEQFF. The CDR3 DNA reads TGTGCCAGCAGCCAGGGCGGGGGGCGCTCGGATGAGCAGTTCTTC.

This chain links TRBV28 with TRBJ1-1; TRBD1 matches at 8 bases. CDR3 size: 12 residues. V lost 6 bases to trimming and J lost 7 bases; unmatched junction nucleotides: 4. Germline V gene lookup returns CDR1 MDHEN and CDR2 SYDVKM. This CDR3 is CASRDTGGEAFF. CDR3 nucleotide sequence: TGTGCCAGCAGGGACACAGGGGGTGAAGCTTTCTTT.

V is TRBV11-3 and J is TRBJ2-7, with 8 bases aligning to TRBD2. V was pared by 1 base and J by 2 bases, with 4 bases of the junction left unmatched. Germline values: CDR1 SGHNT, CDR2 YENEEA. CDR3 length: 15 amino acids. CDR3 region: CASSLAGGPTYEQYF. In nucleotides, the CDR3 is TGTGCCAGCAGCTTAGCGGGAGGGCCAACCTACGAGCAGTACTTC. Complete variable domain (other parts from reference TRBV11-3 and TRBJ2-7): EAGVVQSPRYKIIEKKQPVAFWCNPISGHNTLYWYLQNLGQGPELLIRYENEEAVDDSQLPKDRFSAERLKGVDSTLKIQPAELGDSAVYLCASSLAGGPTYEQYFGPGTRLTVT.